Below are 18 T cell receptor beta chains sequenced from a single sample in a study of CD8 T cells in ankylosing spondylitis. TCRdb reprocessed the 5' RACE reads with MiXCR, giving one entry per CDR3 protein. The sample contains roughly 700,000 distinct CDR3 sequences, 19% of which appear only once. Regarding the study as a whole: Within ankylosing spondylitis blood, a TCR beta motif made up of seven to nine highly homologous variants appeared to be characteristic.

Antigens for these TCRs are unknown. Sequencing used blood, either unsorted or a sorted T cell fraction (not recorded which). The receptors derive from a male donor with ankylosing spondylitis.

This clonotype has a handful of counts. The CDR3 loop is CASSFGANAYEQYF. For the CDR3, the DNA is TGTGCCAGCAGTTTTGGGGCAAACGCCTACGAGCAGTACTTC. The rearrangement links TRBV12-3 or TRBV12-4 to TRBJ2-7, with a weak D call TRBD1 (5 bases). V lost 3 bases and J 2 bases, leaving 11 bases between the germline ends. CDR3 length: 14 amino acids.

The genes are TRBV7-2 and TRBJ2-2; no firm D call. The CDR3 consists of 14 residues. Germline V gene sequence: CDR1 SGHTA, CDR2 FQGNSA. Trimming pared 1 base from V and 5 bases from J, leaving 8 bases between. This CDR3 reads CASSLDLGTGELFF. In nucleotides, the CDR3 is TGTGCCAGCAGCTTAGATTTGGGTACCGGGGAGCTGTTTTTT.

This clonotype has at least ten counts. This rearrangement joins TRBV29-1 to TRBJ1-2; D is perhaps TRBD1 (6 bases). Germline V lookup: CDR1 SQVTM, CDR2 ANQGSEA. The CDR3 is made up of 14 amino acids. Between the trimmed V and J ends, which lost 6 bases and 5 bases, there was a span of 19 bases. CDR3 DNA: TGCAGCGTGGGACACGGGGCGGGGGGGTATGGCTACACCTTC. Amino acids: CSVGHGAGGYGYTF.

Only a few counts were recorded for this clonotype. The chain has TRBV30 and TRBJ2-7; TRBD1 agrees at 11 bases. This CDR3 has 13 amino acids. Germline V CDR1 and CDR2: GTSNPN, SVGIG (reference sequence). V gave up 5 bases and J gave up 6 bases; unmatched junction bases: 6. CDR3 nucleotide sequence: TGTGCCTGGCAGTCTGGGACAGGGGGCGAGCAGTACTTC. The encoded protein is CAWQSGTGGEQYF.

This clonotype has only a few counts. The chain couples TRBV5-1 to TRBJ2-3; 12 nucleotides agree with TRBD2. With V trimmed by 3 bases and J by 2 bases, 13 bases remained unmatched. Germline CDR1 SGHRS, CDR2 YFSETQ. The CDR3 sequence is 19 residues long. This chain's CDR3 is CASSYLRTSGTTPTDTQYF. CDR3 DNA sequence: TGCGCCAGCAGCTACCTCCGGACTAGCGGGACAACCCCCACAGATACGCAGTATTTT. Together with reference TRBV5-1 and TRBJ2-3, the CDR3 gives the full variable domain: KAGVTQTPRYLIKTRGQQVTLSCSPISGHRSVSWYQQTPGQGLQFLFEYFSETQRNKGNFPGRFSGRQFSNSRSEMNVSTLELGDSALYLCASSYLRTSGTTPTDTQYFGPGTRLTVL.

This clonotype was recorded at least ten times. The chain uses TRBV13 and TRBJ2-1, with unresolved D. V lost 0 bases to trimming and J lost 5 bases, with 5 bases between them. The length of the CDR3 is 13 residues. CDR1 and CDR2 (germline): PRHDT, FYEKMQ (reference sequence). CDR3 in amino acids: CASSLGFNNEQFF. CDR3 DNA sequence: TGTGCCAGCAGCTTAGGCTTCAACAATGAGCAGTTCTTC.

This clonotype was seen once. V usage is TRBV5-6 and J usage is TRBJ1-6; D remains ambiguous. CDR3 size: 15 residues. CDR1 is SGHDT, CDR2 YYEEEE, per germline. V lost 0 bases and J lost 9, with 13 bases in between. CDR3 coding DNA: TGTGCCAGCAGCTTGGGGACCTTTTTTAGTTCACCCCTCCACTTT. As protein: CASSLGTFFSSPLHF.

The chain links TRBV7-9 to TRBJ2-7; TRBD2 aligns across 10 bases. CDR1 is SEHNR and CDR2 is FQNEAQ in the germline V gene (reference sequence). Germline trimming cut 5 bases from V and 2 bases from J; bases unmatched to any gene: 6. The CDR3 totals 15 residues. In nucleotides, the CDR3 is TGTGCCAGCAGCGCTAGCGGGAGCTCCACCTACGAGCAGTACTTC. Its translation: CASSASGSSTYEQYF. The variable domain in full, with the rest retrieved from reference TRBV7-9 and TRBJ2-7, is DTGVSQNPRHKITKRGQNVTFRCDPISEHNRLYWYRQTLGQGPEFLTYFQNEAQLEKSRLLSDRFSAERPKGSFSTLEIQRTEQGDSAMYLCASSASGSSTYEQYFGPGTRLTVT.

About this clonotype: A much larger clone lies one base from this, so it may be a read error. The chain is built from TRBV20-1 and TRBJ2-7, with 10 positions matching TRBD1. The trim removed 1 base at V and 3 bases at J, leaving 6 bases unmatched. Germline CDR1 and CDR2: DFQATT and SNEGSKA (reference sequence). The CDR3 is made up of 15 amino acids. DNA for the CDR3: TGCAGTGCTAGAGGGGACAGGGGCTCAAACTACGAGCAGTACTTC. It is translated as CSARGDRGSNYEQYF.

A few counts support this clonotype. Germline and junction disagree at one end, which may indicate a read error. The chain couples TRBV3-1 to TRBJ1-1, with TRBD1 matching over 10 bases. The germline gives CDR1 LGHDT, CDR2 YNNKEL (reference sequence). This CDR3 has 12 residues. This chain's CDR3 is CASSQDGTGVLF. The DNA of the CDR3 is TGTGCCAGCAGCCAGGATGGGACAGGGGTTCTCTTT. Drawing the rest from reference TRBV3-1 and TRBJ1-1, the complete variable domain is DTAVSQTPKYLVTQMGNDKSIKCEQNLGHDTMYWYKQDSKKFLKIMFSYNNKELIINETVPNRFSPKSPDKAHLNLHINSLELGDSAVYFCASSQDGTGVLFGQGTRLTVV.

This clonotype was counted only a few times. V usage is TRBV18 and J usage is TRBJ2-2; D perhaps matches TRBD1 (6 bases). CDR1 and CDR2 from the germline V gene are KGHSH and LQKENI. The CDR3 runs 16 residues. The V end was cut by 3 bases, the J end by 2 bases, with 13 bases between. CDR3 bases: TGTGCCAGCTCACCGCCCTGGGGGACAAACACCGGGGAGCTGTTTTTT. This gives the protein CASSPPWGTNTGELFF.

This clonotype appeared a few times. This sequence joins TRBV5-1 and TRBJ1-4, with no clear D. This CDR3 contains 16 residues. Germline CDR1 reads SGHRS; CDR2 reads YFSETQ. V gave up 0 bases and J gave up 7 bases, with 16 bases separating them. CDR3 sequence: CASSLVPEGSTEKLFF. The CDR3 DNA is TGCGCCAGCAGCTTGGTACCAGAAGGCTCGACTGAAAAACTGTTTTTT.

V is TRBV20-1 and J is TRBJ2-7; D might be TRBD2 (6 bases). The CDR3 contains 13 residues. The germline gives CDR1 DFQATT, CDR2 SNEGSKA (reference sequence). Trimming removed 6 bases at V and 4 bases at J, with 16 bases between. This CDR3 is CSANGPGDYEQYF. CDR3 sequence (DNA): TGCAGTGCGAATGGACCGGGGGATTACGAGCAGTACTTC.

This clonotype was recorded a few times. The chain joins TRBV2 to TRBJ2-3, with 8 positions matching TRBD1. V trimming: 7 bases; J trimming: 5 bases; junction bases outside the gene matches: 11. CDR1 is SNHLY, CDR2 FYNNEI, per germline. This CDR3 is 15 amino acids long. The CDR3, as DNA: TGTGCCAGCATATCGGCAGGGGGCTTTGGAGATACGCAGTATTTT. This codes for CASISAGGFGDTQYF.

This chain links TRBV29-1 with TRBJ2-7, with 10 bases lining up with TRBD1. The CDR3 is 13 residues long. Trimming at V came to 8 bases and at J to 5 bases, leaving 9 bases not matched to a gene. CDR1 is SQVTM, CDR2 ANQGSEA, per germline. The DNA for the CDR3 is TGCAGCCCCCGGGGACAGGGGTCCCACGAGCAGTACTTC. Its protein is CSPRGQGSHEQYF.

This clonotype occurred a few times. V and J are TRBV12-3 or TRBV12-4 and TRBJ2-2; D may be TRBD2 (7 bases). V was clipped by 6 bases and J by 3 bases, with 14 bases between them. The CDR3 length is 15 residues. In DNA, the CDR3 is TGTGCCAGCAGAGGGGGGGCCGGGGACACCGGGGAGCTGTTTTTT. It translates to CASRGGAGDTGELFF.

The gene calls are TRBV27 and TRBJ2-7; D call uncertain. Trimming took off 6 bases at V and 6 bases at J, with 12 bases between the two ends. The CDR3 contains 12 residues. CDR1 and CDR2 (germline): MNHEY, SMNVEV (reference sequence). The CDR3 reads CASSQTRTEQYF. CDR3 coding DNA: TGTGCCAGCAGCCAAACCCGGACCGAGCAGTACTTC.

This clonotype was counted a few times. This rearrangement joins TRBV12-3 or TRBV12-4 to TRBJ2-1, with D maybe TRBD1 (5 bases). Trimming took 2 bases from V and 9 from J, leaving 11 bases between them. The length of the CDR3 is 13 residues. This CDR3 is CASSLKSGIEQFF. CDR3 coding DNA: TGTGCCAGCAGTTTAAAATCAGGGATTGAGCAGTTCTTC.